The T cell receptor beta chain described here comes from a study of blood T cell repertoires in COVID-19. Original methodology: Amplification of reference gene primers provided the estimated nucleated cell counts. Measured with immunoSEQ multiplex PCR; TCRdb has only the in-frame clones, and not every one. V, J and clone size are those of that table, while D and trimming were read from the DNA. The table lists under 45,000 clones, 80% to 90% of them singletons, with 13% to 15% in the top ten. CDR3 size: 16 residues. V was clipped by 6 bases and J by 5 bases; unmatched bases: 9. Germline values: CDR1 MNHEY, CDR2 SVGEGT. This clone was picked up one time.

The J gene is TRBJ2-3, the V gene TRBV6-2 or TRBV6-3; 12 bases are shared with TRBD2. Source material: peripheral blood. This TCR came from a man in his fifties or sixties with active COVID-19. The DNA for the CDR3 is TGTGCCAGCAGCCCTAATCTAGCGGGAGGGGAAGATACGCAGTATTTT. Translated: CASSPNLAGGEDTQYF.